This passage covers 4 T cell receptor beta chains from one sample sequenced in a study of cytomegalovirus exposure and HLA in healthy donors. The primer mix had 60 Vbeta and 13 Jbeta primers. Data came from immunoSEQ multiplex PCR; TCRdb stores just in-frame clones and leaves some out. This sample has about 130,000 clones, with approximately 70% found just once. The sequenced sample was PBMCs. These receptors were collected from an older woman in good health and CMV-seropositive.

This clone was detected a few times. This sequence joins TRBV7-9 and TRBJ2-7; 7 bases are a match to TRBD1. The V gene's germline CDR1 is SEHNR and CDR2 FQNEAQ (reference sequence). After removal of 5 bases from V and 7 bases from J, the junction contained 8 bases not matched to a gene. The length of the CDR3 is 13 residues. CDR3 sequence: CASSLGTVGEQYF. CDR3 coding DNA: TGTGCCAGCAGCCTCGGGACAGTCGGGGAGCAGTACTTC.

The CDR3 DNA is TGTGCCAGCAGCTTAATCAGGGGAAATTCACCCCTCCACTTT. It translates to CASSLIRGNSPLHF. The rearrangement links TRBV11-2 to TRBJ1-6, with D possibly matching TRBD1 (6 bases). From germline, CDR1 is SGHAT and CDR2 FQNNGV. V lost 2 bases and J lost 7, with 9 bases in between. The CDR3 consists of 14 residues.

The chain is built from TRBV5-4 and TRBJ2-1; 10 bases agree with TRBD2. CDR3 length: 15 residues. Germline V gene data show CDR1 as SGHNT and CDR2 as YYREEE (reference sequence). V was clipped by 1 base and J by 7 bases; unmatched bases: 5. The CDR3 region is CASSLPSGSVNEQFF. The CDR3 DNA sequence: TGTGCCAGCAGCTTGCCTAGCGGGAGTGTTAATGAGCAGTTCTTC. Complete variable domain (other parts from reference TRBV5-4 and TRBJ2-1): ETGVTQSPTHLIKTRGQQVTLRCSSQSGHNTVSWYQQALGQGPQFIFQYYREEENGRGNFPPRFSGLQFPNYSSELNVNALELDDSALYLCASSLPSGSVNEQFFGPGTRLTVL.

The chain recombines TRBV6-1 with TRBJ2-7, with 8 nucleotides matching TRBD2. Germline CDR1 is MNHNS and CDR2 is SASEGT. This CDR3 contains 17 residues. V trimming: 2 bases; J trimming: 5 bases; junction bases outside the gene matches: 14. Here the CDR3 reads CASSELGGRLAGNEQYF. DNA of the CDR3: TGTGCCAGCAGTGAATTGGGAGGGAGGCTAGCGGGCAACGAGCAGTACTTC.